These 29 T cell receptor beta chains originate from one sample sequenced in a study of blood T cell repertoires in COVID-19. TCRdb keeps only in-frame clones here, not all; method: immunoSEQ multiplex PCR. The table lists under 300,000 clones, under 90% of them singletons. Material: PBMCs or T cells enriched from blood (not recorded which). The receptors here all came from a woman aged 55-75 years who had recovered from COVID-19.

The chain employs TRBV28 and TRBJ2-7; tentatively, D is TRBD2 (6 bases). The CDR3 has 13 residues. In germline, CDR1 is MDHEN, CDR2 SYDVKM. V was trimmed by 8 bases and J by 1 base, leaving 12 bases between them. The CDR3 DNA follows: TGTGCCAGCGCGGGGCAGTCGTCCTACGAGCAGTACTTC. Its protein product is CASAGQSSYEQYF.

This sequence joins TRBV6-5 and TRBJ2-5; TRBD1 aligns across 7 bases. The CDR3 length is 16 residues. Germline trimming cut 2 bases from V and 0 bases from J; bases unmatched to any gene: 6. Germline V gives CDR1 MNHEY, CDR2 SVGAGI. In DNA form, the CDR3 reads TGTGCCAGCAGTTACGCAACCGGGACAGACCAAGAGACCCAGTACTTC. Encoded protein: CASSYATGTDQETQYF.

The chain combines TRBV24-1 with TRBJ2-3; 8 nucleotides line up with TRBD1. The CDR3 runs to 17 residues. J gave up 2 bases and V 4 bases, and 10 bases lay outside the gene matches. Germline CDR1 reads KGHDR; CDR2 reads SFDVKD. The CDR3 is CATSDGPGTGVTDTQYF. In DNA, the CDR3 is TGTGCCACCAGTGACGGGCCCGGGACAGGCGTCACAGATACGCAGTATTTT.

This clone was seen a single time. The rearrangement uses TRBV19 and TRBJ2-3; TRBD1 is a possible D gene (7 bases). Trimming shortened V by 3 bases and J by 6 bases, and 19 bases separated the two germline ends. CDR1 is LNHDA and CDR2 is SQIVND in the germline V gene (reference sequence). CDR3 length equals 16 residues. The CDR3 sequence is CASSIRTQGGVDTQYF. In DNA form, the CDR3 reads TGTGCCAGTAGTATCAGAACCCAGGGGGGTGTGGATACGCAGTATTTT. The variable domain in full, completed from reference TRBV19 and TRBJ2-3, reads DGGITQSPKYLFRKEGQNVTLSCEQNLNHDAMYWYRQDPGQGLRLIYYSQIVNDFQKGDIAEGYSVSREKKESFPLTVTSAQKNPTAFYLCASSIRTQGGVDTQYFGPGTRLTVL.

The table lists this clone with a few counts. The chain carries TRBV6-1 and TRBJ2-2, with a tentative D call TRBD2 (5 bases). The CDR3 totals 16 residues. The V gene's germline CDR1 is MNHNS and CDR2 SASEGT. The V gene lost 1 base and the J gene lost 2 bases, with 11 bases spanning the gap. DNA for the CDR3: TGTGCCAGCAGTGAAGGGCTAGCAGGCAACACCGGGGAGCTGTTTTTT. Translating it yields CASSEGLAGNTGELFF.

V usage is TRBV29-1 and J usage is TRBJ2-2; D perhaps matches TRBD1 (6 bases). Trimming took 6 bases from V and 5 from J, leaving 16 bases between them. Germline CDR1 and CDR2: SQVTM and ANQGSEA. CDR3 length: 14 amino acids. CDR3 in amino acids: CSVDKGVKTGELFF. The CDR3 DNA follows: TGCAGCGTGGATAAGGGGGTTAAGACCGGGGAGCTGTTTTTT.

The chain combines TRBV7-2 with TRBJ1-2; 9 nucleotides agree with TRBD1. The J segment lost 6 bases and the V segment lost 5 bases, leaving 13 bases of the junction unmatched. Germline V lookup: CDR1 SGHTA, CDR2 FQGNSA. This CDR3 has 16 residues. In nucleotides, the CDR3 is TGTGCCAGCAGCACGCGCTCCCGGGACAGGGTGGATGGCTACACCTTC. This gives the protein CASSTRSRDRVDGYTF.

The rearrangement uses TRBV19 and TRBJ1-2, with D hard to call. Germline CDR1 LNHDA, CDR2 SQIVND (reference sequence). CDR3 length equals 15 residues. V lost 3 bases and J 4 bases, leaving 15 bases between the germline ends. The CDR3 DNA follows: TGTGCCAGTAGTATTGGTAGGGAGCCGGCCTATGGCTACACCTTC. This gives the protein CASSIGREPAYGYTF.

As to this clone: The same CDR3 also results from other DNA sequences found in this sample. The gene calls are TRBV7-2 and TRBJ2-3, with TRBD2 matching over 15 bases. V trimming: 5 bases; J trimming: 4 bases; junction bases outside the gene matches: 1. The CDR3 has 15 residues. Germline V gene data show CDR1 as SGHTA and CDR2 as FQGNSA. CDR3 DNA: TGTGCCAGCAGCCGGACTAGCGGGGGGGCAGATACGCAGTATTTT. Protein product: CASSRTSGGADTQYF.

The chain is built from TRBV14 and TRBJ2-7; 9 bases align to TRBD1. This CDR3 is 15 amino acids long. Germline V CDR1 and CDR2: SGHDN, FVKESK. V lost 4 bases to trimming and J lost 2 bases; unmatched junction nucleotides: 6. In DNA, the CDR3 is TGTGCCAGCAGCCTTCAACAGGGGGCGGCCTACGAGCAGTACTTC. Translated, it gives CASSLQQGAAYEQYF.

V and J are TRBV13 and TRBJ1-1, with 7 bases matching TRBD1. Trimming at V came to 5 bases and at J to 1 base, leaving 4 bases not matched to a gene. The germline V gene has CDR1 PRHDT and CDR2 FYEKMQ (reference sequence). The CDR3 runs to 14 residues. The CDR3 DNA follows: TGTGCCAGCAGCGAAAGGACAGGGAACACTGAAGCTTTCTTT. It encodes CASSERTGNTEAFF.

This clone showed up just once. This rearrangement joins TRBV7-9 to TRBJ1-4; D unclear. The V end lost 5 bases, the J end lost 2 bases, and 12 bases lay between the germline ends. The CDR3 is made up of 15 amino acids. Germline V gene lookup returns CDR1 SEHNR and CDR2 FQNEAQ (reference sequence). CDR3 sequence reads: CASSNNMATNEKLFF. As DNA, the CDR3 is TGTGCCAGCAGCAACAATATGGCCACTAATGAAAAACTGTTTTTT.

The V gene is TRBV27, the J gene TRBJ2-2; 10 bases fit TRBD2. Germline CDR1 and CDR2: MNHEY and SMNVEV (reference sequence). The CDR3 loop spans 15 amino acids. Trimming at V came to 6 bases and at J to 5 bases, leaving 6 bases not matched to a gene. For the CDR3, the DNA is TGTGCCAGCAGCACTCTAGCGGGAGTTACCGGGGAGCTGTTTTTT. Its translation is CASSTLAGVTGELFF.

The chain joins TRBV4-2 to TRBJ2-5; D perhaps matches TRBD2 (6 bases). Deletions cut 3 bases from V and 2 bases from J, with 16 bases between. The length of the CDR3 is 16 residues. The germline CDR1 and CDR2 sequences are LGHNA and YNFKEQ. CDR3 coding DNA: TGTGCCAGCAGCCAGCTGCTAGGCGGGGCTCAAGAGACCCAGTACTTC. Translated, it gives CASSQLLGGAQETQYF.

A note on this clone: The same CDR3 arises from other DNA sequences in this sample as well. The chain employs TRBV20-1 and TRBJ1-1, with D hard to call. V was cut by 6 bases and J by 2 bases, with 7 bases left in between. The CDR3 covers 11 residues. Germline V gene sequence: CDR1 DFQATT, CDR2 SNEGSKA (reference sequence). The CDR3 is CSASRNTEAFF. CDR3 nucleotides: TGCAGTGCCTCTCGTAACACTGAAGCTTTCTTT.

Worth noting for this clone: A read error may produce the germline difference seen at one junction end. This chain joins TRBV7-7 and TRBJ2-3; D is unclear. CDR1 SSHAT and CDR2 FNYEAQ come from the germline V gene (reference sequence). The CDR3 is 14 residues long. For the CDR3, the DNA is TGTGCTAGCAGCTTAGTGCAGTTGGCAGATACGCAGTATTTT. Amino acids: CASSLVQLADTQYF.

The chain uses TRBV7-9 and TRBJ2-3, with D perhaps matching TRBD2 (6 bases). The CDR3 has 13 residues. Germline values: CDR1 SEHNR, CDR2 FQNEAQ (reference sequence). The germline V and J ends were trimmed by 5 bases and 6 bases, with 12 bases remaining between them. CDR3 bases: TGTGCCAGCAGCCGGGACTTCGTGGATACGCAGTATTTT. The encoded protein is CASSRDFVDTQYF.

The chain carries TRBV10-3 and TRBJ1-1; TRBD1 matches at 7 bases. Germline CDR1 ENHRY, CDR2 SYGVKD. This CDR3 spans 15 amino acids. V was clipped by 5 bases and J by 0 bases; unmatched bases: 6. CDR3 region: CAISSGQTLNTEAFF. The CDR3 nucleotides are TGTGCCATCAGTTCGGGACAGACCCTGAACACTGAAGCTTTCTTT.

The chain combines TRBV12-5 with TRBJ2-1; 10 positions agree with TRBD2. This CDR3 region has 17 residues. Trimming removed 0 bases from V and 6 bases from J; junction bases left unmatched: 8. Germline V gene lookup returns CDR1 LGHNT and CDR2 FRNRAP. Here the CDR3 DNA reads TGTGCTAGTGGTTTGGTAGTGAGCGGGGGGGTTTCCAATGAGCAGTTCTTC. Translated, it gives CASGLVVSGGVSNEQFF.

The chain combines TRBV28 with TRBJ2-1; D gene ambiguous. The V gene lost 4 bases and the J gene lost 2 bases, with 9 bases spanning the gap. Germline lookup yields CDR1 MDHEN and CDR2 SYDVKM. The CDR3 totals 14 residues. The CDR3 DNA reads TGTGCCAGCAGTTCCCCTAACCCCTACAATGAGCAGTTCTTC. This sequence encodes CASSSPNPYNEQFF.

The V gene is TRBV5-1, the J gene TRBJ2-2, with 10 bases aligning to TRBD2. The CDR3 is 17 residues long. V trimming: 4 bases; J trimming: 4 bases; junction bases outside the gene matches: 10. Germline V CDR1 and CDR2: SGHRS, YFSETQ. In DNA form, the CDR3 reads TGCGCCAGCAGCCCAGAGACGCTAGCGGGAGCCACCGGGGAGCTGTTTTTT. Amino acids: CASSPETLAGATGELFF.

Only one count was recorded for this clone. The chain joins TRBV11-3 to TRBJ2-2; 10 nucleotides agree with TRBD2. This CDR3 spans 16 amino acids. V was clipped by 5 bases and J by 2 bases; unmatched bases: 5. Germline loops: CDR1 SGHNT, CDR2 YENEEA. CDR3 DNA sequence: TGTGCCAGCAGCAGTCTAGCGGGAGTTAACACCGGGGAGCTGTTTTTT. This codes for CASSSLAGVNTGELFF. The variable domain in full, with the rest retrieved from reference TRBV11-3 and TRBJ2-2, is EAGVVQSPRYKIIEKKQPVAFWCNPISGHNTLYWYLQNLGQGPELLIRYENEEAVDDSQLPKDRFSAERLKGVDSTLKIQPAELGDSAVYLCASSSLAGVNTGELFFGEGSRLTVL.

The chain has TRBV19 and TRBJ1-6; D call uncertain. Trimming left V 5 bases short and J 13 bases short, with 24 bases between. Germline CDR1 and CDR2: LNHDA and SQIVND (reference sequence). The CDR3 is 16 amino acids. CDR3 in amino acids: CASSSQQAMGSIPLHF. Written as DNA, the CDR3 is TGTGCCAGTAGTTCTCAGCAGGCCATGGGGAGTATCCCCCTCCACTTT.

The rearrangement uses TRBV18 and TRBJ1-1; D uncertain. The V gene's germline CDR1 is KGHSH and CDR2 LQKENI. Trimming removed 3 bases at V and 4 bases at J, with 15 bases between. CDR3 length: 15 amino acids. The CDR3 DNA sequence: TGTGCCAGCTCACCCCGCCAGACGGGGAGCACTGAAGCTTTCTTT. It specifies CASSPRQTGSTEAFF.

The chain employs TRBV7-2 and TRBJ1-2, with 9 nucleotides matching TRBD1. Trimming at V came to 5 bases and at J to 6 bases, leaving 10 bases not matched to a gene. This CDR3 has 15 residues. The germline V gene encodes CDR1 SGHTA and CDR2 FQGNSA. The CDR3 reads CASSLLPGTGNGYTF. CDR3 nucleotide sequence: TGTGCCAGCAGCCTACTTCCCGGGACAGGGAATGGCTACACCTTC.

This rearrangement joins TRBV11-3 to TRBJ1-1; no firm D call. CDR1 is SGHNT and CDR2 is YENEEA in the germline V gene. This CDR3 has 14 amino acids. The V end lost 5 bases, the J end lost 4 bases, and 14 bases lay between the germline ends. The CDR3 here is CASSPHRGATEAFF. The CDR3 nucleotides are TGTGCCAGCAGCCCTCACCGGGGAGCCACTGAAGCTTTCTTT.

The rearrangement uses TRBV5-1 and TRBJ1-6, with 9 bases that match TRBD1. The CDR3 runs 15 residues. The V segment lost 0 bases and the J segment 9 bases; nucleotides outside the gene matches: 4. Germline V gene lookup returns CDR1 SGHRS and CDR2 YFSETQ. The CDR3 protein is CASSLEGQGSSPLHF. In nucleotides, the CDR3 is TGCGCCAGCAGCTTGGAAGGACAGGGGTCTTCACCCCTCCACTTT.

V gene TRBV19 combines with J gene TRBJ1-2, with D possibly matching TRBD1 (5 bases). V was clipped by 6 bases and J by 5 bases, with 19 bases between them. In germline, CDR1 is LNHDA, CDR2 SQIVND (reference sequence). The CDR3 spans 15 residues. The CDR3 DNA sequence: TGTGCCAGTAGATCCCAGAGCCTCAGGGAATATGGCTACACCTTC. Amino acids: CASRSQSLREYGYTF.

The J gene is TRBJ1-3, the V gene TRBV9, with TRBD1 as a possible D gene (5 bases). Germline-derived CDR1 and CDR2 are SGDLS and YYNGEE. V dropped 3 bases and J dropped 4 bases, with 8 bases sitting between them. There are 13 residues in the CDR3. The CDR3 DNA reads as TGTGCCAGCAGCGGCAACAGGGGAAACACCATATATTTT. It codes for CASSGNRGNTIYF.